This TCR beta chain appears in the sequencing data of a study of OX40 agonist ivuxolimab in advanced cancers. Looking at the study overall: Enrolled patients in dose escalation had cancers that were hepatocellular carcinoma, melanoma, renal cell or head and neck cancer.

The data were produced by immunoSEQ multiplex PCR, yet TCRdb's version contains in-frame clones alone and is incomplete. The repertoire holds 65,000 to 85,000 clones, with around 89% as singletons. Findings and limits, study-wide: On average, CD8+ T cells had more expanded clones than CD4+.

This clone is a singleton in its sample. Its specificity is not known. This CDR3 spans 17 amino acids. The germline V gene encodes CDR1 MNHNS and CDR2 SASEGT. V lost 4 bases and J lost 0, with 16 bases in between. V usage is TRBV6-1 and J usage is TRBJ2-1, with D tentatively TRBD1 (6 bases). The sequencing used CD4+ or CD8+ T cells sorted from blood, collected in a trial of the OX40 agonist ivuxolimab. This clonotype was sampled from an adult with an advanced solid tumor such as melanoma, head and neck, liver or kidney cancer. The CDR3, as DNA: TGTGCCAGCAGTGTTTTGACAGGCTCGAGCTCCTACAATGAGCAGTTCTTC. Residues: CASSVLTGSSSYNEQFF.